The rows below give T cell receptor beta chains drawn from one sample of a study of T-cell reconstitution after alpha-beta-depleted transplantation in children. MiXCR was run by TCRdb on the PCR reads, yielding one entry per CDR3 protein. The sample shows 500,000 or so distinct CDR3 sequences, 32% of them seen only once. The input for sequencing was PBMCs from the stem cell graft donor, taken from the stem cell graft. The receptors come from a human donor who donated a stem cell graft to a child with aplastic anemia. Both conserved end residues are part of each CDR3. The D gene is left open where the match is weak. The listing skips clone size in some rows; elsewhere it reads once, few, many or a size class.

d_call: TRBD1; v_call: TRBV3-1; j_call: TRBJ1-2; clone_size: many; cdr3_nt: TGTGCCAGCAGCCATGCGGACAGGTTCGGGTATGGCTACACCTTC; cdr3_aa: CASSHADRFGYGYTF
d_call: -; v_call: TRBV28; j_call: TRBJ1-1; clone_size: few; cdr3_nt: TGTGCCAGCAGTGTAGAGAACACTGAAGCTTTCTTT; cdr3_aa: CASSVENTEAFF
d_call: -; v_call: TRBV6-2/TRBV6-3; j_call: TRBJ2-2; clone_size: -; cdr3_nt: TGTGCCAGCACCATAGGATGGGGGATTGGCACCGGGGAGCTGTTTTTT; cdr3_aa: CASTIGWGIGTGELFF
d_call: -; v_call: TRBV6-2/TRBV6-3; j_call: TRBJ2-3; clone_size: -; cdr3_nt: TGTGCCAGCAGTTACGCAGGGTCTCGGTCAGATACGCAGTATTTT; cdr3_aa: CASSYAGSRSDTQYF
d_call: TRBD1; v_call: TRBV9; j_call: TRBJ1-4; clone_size: -; cdr3_nt: TGTGCCAGCAGCTTACAGGGGGCGGGAGGAAAACTGTTTTTT; cdr3_aa: CASSLQGAGGKLFF
d_call: -; v_call: TRBV11-2; j_call: TRBJ2-6; clone_size: few; cdr3_nt: TGTGCCAGCAGCTTAGCCCCCGGTCTGAGGGCCAACGTCCTGACTTTC; cdr3_aa: CASSLAPGLRANVLTF
d_call: -; v_call: TRBV25-1; j_call: TRBJ2-1; clone_size: -; cdr3_nt: TGTGCCAGTGGGATAAGAGGACCTTACAATGAGCAGTTCTTC; cdr3_aa: CASGIRGPYNEQFF
d_call: -; v_call: TRBV29-1; j_call: TRBJ1-1; clone_size: -; cdr3_nt: TGCAGCGCGGCCCCTGAAGCTTTCTTT; cdr3_aa: CSAAPEAFF
d_call: -; v_call: TRBV20-1; j_call: TRBJ1-5; clone_size: -; cdr3_nt: TGCAGTGCTAGACTTCAAGTAAATCAGCCCCAGCATTTT; cdr3_aa: CSARLQVNQPQHF
d_call: -; v_call: TRBV28; j_call: TRBJ2-5; clone_size: once; cdr3_nt: TGTGCCAGCAGTTTAGGCTCAGGGTGGGTCCAAGAGACCCAGTACTTC; cdr3_aa: CASSLGSGWVQETQYF
d_call: -; v_call: TRBV19; j_call: TRBJ2-2; clone_size: -; cdr3_nt: TGTGCCAGTAGTATTAGACGTTTCGACGCGAACACCGGGGAGCTGTTTTTT; cdr3_aa: CASSIRRFDANTGELFF
d_call: -; v_call: TRBV5-6; j_call: TRBJ1-3; clone_size: many; cdr3_nt: TGTGCCAGCAGCTTGGGCGGCACCATATATTTT; cdr3_aa: CASSLGGTIYF
d_call: -; v_call: TRBV6-1; j_call: TRBJ1-5; clone_size: -; cdr3_nt: TGTGCCAGCAGATCCCTGGGTGGGCGCAATCAGCCCCAGCATTTT; cdr3_aa: CASRSLGGRNQPQHF
d_call: TRBD2; v_call: TRBV18; j_call: TRBJ2-1; clone_size: -; cdr3_nt: TGTGCCAGCTCACCAGGAAGCGGGACGCGTCGATACAATGAGCAGTTCTTC; cdr3_aa: CASSPGSGTRRYNEQFF
d_call: -; v_call: TRBV7-9; j_call: TRBJ2-5; clone_size: -; cdr3_nt: TGTGCCAGCAGCCCCCTACGTGGTAGGGAGACCCAGTACTTC; cdr3_aa: CASSPLRGRETQYF
d_call: -; v_call: TRBV4-2; j_call: TRBJ2-1; clone_size: few; cdr3_nt: TGTGCCAGCAGCCAAGAAAATAGTAATGAGCAGTTCTTC; cdr3_aa: CASSQENSNEQFF
d_call: -; v_call: TRBV30; j_call: TRBJ2-5; clone_size: -; cdr3_nt: TGTGCCTGGAGTGTGGGGGCCCCTCGGGAGACCCAGTACTTC; cdr3_aa: CAWSVGAPRETQYF
d_call: -; v_call: TRBV20-1; j_call: TRBJ2-7; clone_size: few; cdr3_nt: TGCAGTGCTAGGGATAGATCCTACGAGCAGTACTTC; cdr3_aa: CSARDRSYEQYF
d_call: -; v_call: TRBV4-3; j_call: TRBJ2-1; clone_size: few; cdr3_nt: TGCGCCAGCAGCCAAGTATCCGGATCATACAATGAGCAGTTCTTC; cdr3_aa: CASSQVSGSYNEQFF
d_call: -; v_call: TRBV7-2; j_call: TRBJ2-7; clone_size: -; cdr3_nt: TGTGCCAGCAGCTTAGCGGCCAGTGATCTCGAGCAGTACTTC; cdr3_aa: CASSLAASDLEQYF
d_call: -; v_call: TRBV11-2; j_call: TRBJ2-1; clone_size: few; cdr3_nt: TGTGCCAGCAGCCCCCAAACAGGTTACAATGAGCAGTTCTTC; cdr3_aa: CASSPQTGYNEQFF
d_call: -; v_call: TRBV12-3/TRBV12-4; j_call: TRBJ1-2; clone_size: -; cdr3_nt: TGTGCCAGCAGTAGGACCAGGGGCTACACCTTC; cdr3_aa: CASSRTRGYTF
d_call: -; v_call: TRBV7-2; j_call: TRBJ2-1; clone_size: -; cdr3_nt: TGTGCCAGCAGCTTAAGACTTAGTCGGCCCTACAATGAGCAGTTCTTC; cdr3_aa: CASSLRLSRPYNEQFF
d_call: -; v_call: TRBV7-2; j_call: TRBJ2-3; clone_size: -; cdr3_nt: TGTGCCAGCAGGATGACCATCACAGATACGCAGTATTTT; cdr3_aa: CASRMTITDTQYF
d_call: -; v_call: TRBV24-1; j_call: TRBJ1-1; clone_size: -; cdr3_nt: TGTGCCACCAGTGATTCGAAGGTCACTGAAGCTTTCTTT; cdr3_aa: CATSDSKVTEAFF
d_call: -; v_call: TRBV20-1; j_call: TRBJ1-1; clone_size: -; cdr3_nt: TGCAGTGCTAGCGGGGGACCACTGACTGAAGCTTTCTTT; cdr3_aa: CSASGGPLTEAFF
d_call: TRBD1; v_call: TRBV5-1; j_call: TRBJ1-2; clone_size: few; cdr3_nt: TGCGCCAGCAGCTTGGAGGCAGGGGGGATTGGCTACACCTTC; cdr3_aa: CASSLEAGGIGYTF
d_call: -; v_call: TRBV6-2/TRBV6-3; j_call: TRBJ2-1; clone_size: -; cdr3_nt: TGTGCCAGCAGCTACCCGAAGCATACTGAGCAGTTCTTC; cdr3_aa: CASSYPKHTEQFF
d_call: -; v_call: TRBV7-9; j_call: TRBJ2-2; clone_size: -; cdr3_nt: TGTGCCAGCAGCTTATCCGGGAAGGGCGGGGAGCTGTTTTTT; cdr3_aa: CASSLSGKGGELFF
d_call: -; v_call: TRBV20-1; j_call: TRBJ2-7; clone_size: -; cdr3_nt: TGCAGTGCTAGTGGGGATTTGTACGAGCAGTACTTC; cdr3_aa: CSASGDLYEQYF
d_call: -; v_call: TRBV9; j_call: TRBJ2-1; clone_size: -; cdr3_nt: TGTGCCAGCAGCCCTCTGATACGGGGACCCTACAATGAGCAGTTCTTC; cdr3_aa: CASSPLIRGPYNEQFF
d_call: -; v_call: TRBV6-2/TRBV6-3; j_call: TRBJ2-7; clone_size: few; cdr3_nt: TGTGCCAGCAGCCCGACTAGACTCTACGAGCAGTACTTC; cdr3_aa: CASSPTRLYEQYF
d_call: TRBD1; v_call: TRBV19; j_call: TRBJ1-2; clone_size: -; cdr3_nt: TGTGCCAGTAGTATGGGACAGGGTTATGGCTACACCTTC; cdr3_aa: CASSMGQGYGYTF
d_call: -; v_call: TRBV7-9; j_call: TRBJ2-1; clone_size: -; cdr3_nt: TGTGCCAGCAGCACACCTAGCAATGAGCAGTTCTTC; cdr3_aa: CASSTPSNEQFF
d_call: -; v_call: TRBV5-1; j_call: TRBJ2-3; clone_size: -; cdr3_nt: TGCGCCAGCAGCGCGACTAGCACAGATACGCAGTATTTT; cdr3_aa: CASSATSTDTQYF
d_call: TRBD2; v_call: TRBV20-1; j_call: TRBJ2-1; clone_size: -; cdr3_nt: TGCAGTGCTAGACCGACTAGCGGTCCCGAAAGGTTCTTC; cdr3_aa: CSARPTSGPERFF
d_call: -; v_call: TRBV7-2; j_call: TRBJ2-1; clone_size: -; cdr3_nt: TGTGCCAGCAGCTTAGTTGCCTCTGCGAATGAGCAGTTCTTC; cdr3_aa: CASSLVASANEQFF
d_call: TRBD2; v_call: TRBV20-1; j_call: TRBJ2-5; clone_size: few; cdr3_nt: TGCAGTGCTAGAGGCGGAGTAGGGGCTAGCGGGAAACAAGAGACCCAGTACTTC; cdr3_aa: CSARGGVGASGKQETQYF
d_call: -; v_call: TRBV21-1; j_call: TRBJ1-5; clone_size: few; cdr3_nt: TGTGCCAGCAGCAAAGGTAACTGGCGAAGCTATTTGAATCAGCCCCAGCATTTT; cdr3_aa: CASSKGNWRSYLNQPQHF
d_call: -; v_call: TRBV29-1; j_call: TRBJ2-5; clone_size: -; cdr3_nt: TGCAGCCTTAAACGGGGGACAACTCAAGAGACCCAGTACTTC; cdr3_aa: CSLKRGTTQETQYF
d_call: -; v_call: TRBV6-5; j_call: TRBJ2-1; clone_size: few; cdr3_nt: TGTGCCAGCAGGTCTAGGGGGGGAAATGAGCAGTTCTTC; cdr3_aa: CASRSRGGNEQFF
d_call: TRBD2; v_call: TRBV13; j_call: TRBJ2-5; clone_size: -; cdr3_nt: TGTGCCAGCAGCCCGCGGGAGCTGGGGACCCAGTACTTC; cdr3_aa: CASSPRELGTQYF
d_call: -; v_call: TRBV20-1; j_call: TRBJ2-1; clone_size: few; cdr3_nt: TGCAGTGCTAGAGGGGAAGCGGGTACTAGCTCCTACAATGAGCAGTTCTTC; cdr3_aa: CSARGEAGTSSYNEQFF
d_call: -; v_call: TRBV7-2; j_call: TRBJ2-7; clone_size: -; cdr3_nt: TGTGCCAGCAGGGCGTCGTTGGTCTACGAGCAGTACTTC; cdr3_aa: CASRASLVYEQYF
d_call: TRBD2; v_call: TRBV5-8; j_call: TRBJ2-1; clone_size: few; cdr3_nt: TGTGCCAGCAGCTCTTATAGCGGGGAGGCCTCCTACAATGAGCAGTTCTTC; cdr3_aa: CASSSYSGEASYNEQFF
d_call: -; v_call: TRBV7-9; j_call: TRBJ2-1; clone_size: -; cdr3_nt: TGTGCCAGCAGCCCACTAGAAAATGAGCAGTTCTTC; cdr3_aa: CASSPLENEQFF
d_call: TRBD2; v_call: TRBV30; j_call: TRBJ2-1; clone_size: -; cdr3_nt: TGTGCCTGGAGTCTAGCGGGAGGATTCCATGAGCAGTTCTTC; cdr3_aa: CAWSLAGGFHEQFF
d_call: -; v_call: TRBV12-3/TRBV12-4; j_call: TRBJ2-1; clone_size: -; cdr3_nt: TGTGCCAGCAGTTTTGGGACCACCCTCAATGAGCAGTTCTTC; cdr3_aa: CASSFGTTLNEQFF
d_call: -; v_call: TRBV5-4; j_call: TRBJ2-2; clone_size: -; cdr3_nt: TGTGCCAGCAGCCCGGCCGGGGACCCCACCGGGGAGCTGTTTTTT; cdr3_aa: CASSPAGDPTGELFF
d_call: TRBD2; v_call: TRBV30; j_call: TRBJ2-1; clone_size: many; cdr3_nt: TGTGCCTGGAATGGCGGGGGAAATTACAATGAGCAGTTCTTC; cdr3_aa: CAWNGGGNYNEQFF
d_call: -; v_call: TRBV29-1; j_call: TRBJ1-1; clone_size: once; cdr3_nt: TGCAGCGTTGAAGATCTGGGGGGGGCCACTGAAGCTTTCTTT; cdr3_aa: CSVEDLGGATEAFF
d_call: -; v_call: TRBV7-9; j_call: TRBJ1-3; clone_size: -; cdr3_nt: TGTGCCATCCCTCTCCAGTCGCTATCTGGAAACACCATATATTTT; cdr3_aa: CAIPLQSLSGNTIYF
d_call: TRBD1; v_call: TRBV25-1; j_call: TRBJ1-1; clone_size: -; cdr3_nt: TGTGCCAGCAGCGGATTCGACAGGGCCGGTACTGAAGCTTTCTTT; cdr3_aa: CASSGFDRAGTEAFF
d_call: TRBD1; v_call: TRBV6-1; j_call: TRBJ2-7; clone_size: -; cdr3_nt: TGTGCCAGCAGTCGGACCGGGACAGGGGGCAACTACGAGCAGTACTTC; cdr3_aa: CASSRTGTGGNYEQYF
d_call: -; v_call: TRBV12-3/TRBV12-4; j_call: TRBJ2-1; clone_size: few; cdr3_nt: TGTGCCAGCCTCCGGGGCGCGTTATACAATGAGCAGTTCTTC; cdr3_aa: CASLRGALYNEQFF
d_call: TRBD1; v_call: TRBV20-1; j_call: TRBJ1-4; clone_size: -; cdr3_nt: TGCAGTGCGAGACAGGGGAATAATGAAAAACTGTTTTTT; cdr3_aa: CSARQGNNEKLFF
d_call: TRBD2; v_call: TRBV19; j_call: TRBJ2-3; clone_size: -; cdr3_nt: TGTGCCAGTAGTATCTCCCCTAGCGGGAGGGATACGCAGTATTTT; cdr3_aa: CASSISPSGRDTQYF
d_call: TRBD2; v_call: TRBV20-1; j_call: TRBJ2-1; clone_size: few; cdr3_nt: TGCAGTGCTATGGGACTAGCGGGAATTGAGCAGTTCTTC; cdr3_aa: CSAMGLAGIEQFF